This TCR beta chain was sequenced during a study of human T cells and chemical hapten exposure. Study context: Patients additionally received therapeutic doses of diphenylcyclopropenone on the scalp once a week, and this continued throughout the approximately 26-week study. Variation in per-sample TCR yields came mainly from small pooled library volume differences. Patch tests delivered 0.01% DPC to the upper back and were evaluated at 6 days.

This clonotype came up many times. The time point: pre-sensitization, week 0. The treatment denotes: therapeutic diphenylcyclopropenone sensitization with weekly scalp DPC. From germline, CDR1 is SGHRS and CDR2 YFSETQ. The V and J ends lost 4 bases and 5 bases, in that order; junction bases with no gene match: 4. CDR3 length: 14 residues. Each CDR3 protein gets one entry after TCRdb re-called the RACE reads with MiXCR. The sample carries under 90,000 distinct CDR3 sequences, about 8.9% recorded once. V is TRBV5-1 and J is TRBJ2-7; 12 bases agree with TRBD2. The TCR sequence derives from a woman between 40 and 50 years old with alopecia areata. Some clones in this sample may be carry-over from other donors' samples. The starting material was whole blood, obtained in connection with sensitization to the hapten diphenylcyclopropenone (DPC). CDR3 loop: CASSATSGGNEQYF. In DNA, the CDR3 is TGCGCCAGCAGCGCGACTAGCGGGGGTAACGAGCAGTACTTC.